The 24 T cell receptor beta chains in this list originate from one sample, sequenced in a study of OX40 agonist ivuxolimab in advanced cancers. Clones were read by immunoSEQ multiplex PCR, and TCRdb kept only the in-frame ones, dropping some. The repertoire holds roughly 87,000 clones, 92% seen once, with roughly 9% in the top ten. The sequenced sample was CD4+ or CD8+ T cells sorted from blood, obtained in a trial of the OX40 agonist ivuxolimab. The receptors shown here come from an adult with an advanced solid tumor such as melanoma, head and neck, liver or kidney cancer.

This CDR3 is CASSELLLGNQPQHF. CDR3 bases: TGTGCCAGCAGTGAATTGTTGCTTGGGAATCAGCCCCAGCATTTT. The genes are TRBV6-1 and TRBJ1-5; D is undetermined. The CDR3 has 15 residues. Looked up from germline, CDR1 is MNHNS and CDR2 is SASEGT. Trimming stripped 2 bases from V and 4 bases from J, with 12 bases between.

This chain uses TRBV27 with TRBJ1-4; tentative D call: TRBD1 (6 bases). The CDR3 is 14 amino acids. The V and J ends lost 5 bases and 5 bases respectively, with 12 bases between them. Germline CDR1 and CDR2: MNHEY and SMNVEV (reference sequence). CDR3 nucleotide sequence: TGTGCCAGCAGTCACAGGGAGACGAATGAAAAACTGTTTTTT. It is translated as CASSHRETNEKLFF.

The chain carries TRBV7-9 and TRBJ2-1; 7 nucleotides match TRBD2. Looked up from germline, CDR1 is SEHNR and CDR2 is FQNEAQ (reference sequence). The CDR3 loop spans 15 amino acids. The V and J ends lost 5 bases and 1 base, in that order; junction bases with no gene match: 5. CDR3 coding DNA: TGTGCCAGCAGCATAACGGGGGGATCCTACAATGAGCAGTTCTTC. Protein sequence: CASSITGGSYNEQFF. Full variable domain (outside the CDR3, taken from reference TRBV7-9 and TRBJ2-1): DTGVSQNPRHKITKRGQNVTFRCDPISEHNRLYWYRQTLGQGPEFLTYFQNEAQLEKSRLLSDRFSAERPKGSFSTLEIQRTEQGDSAMYLCASSITGGSYNEQFFGPGTRLTVL.

The chain links TRBV2 to TRBJ1-1; D not resolved. In germline, CDR1 is SNHLY, CDR2 FYNNEI. CDR3 length: 12 amino acids. Between the trimmed V and J ends, which lost 6 bases and 0 bases, there was a span of 5 bases. Written as DNA, the CDR3 is TGTGCCAGCAGAGCAATGAACACTGAAGCTTTCTTT. Protein sequence: CASRAMNTEAFF. The full variable domain, in which reference TRBV2 and TRBJ1-1 provide the parts outside the CDR3, is EPEVTQTPSHQVTQMGQEVILRCVPISNHLYFYWYRQILGQKVEFLVSFYNNEISEKSEIFDDQFSVERPDGSNFTLKIRSTKLEDSAMYFCASRAMNTEAFFGQGTRLTVV.

The rearrangement links TRBV7-9 to TRBJ2-7, with D uncertain. V was cut by 3 bases and J by 0 bases, with 18 bases left in between. This CDR3 has 17 amino acids. CDR1 and CDR2 from the germline V gene are SEHNR and FQNEAQ (reference sequence). The CDR3 reads CASSFSGQQLGSYEQYF. The CDR3 nucleotides are TGTGCCAGCAGCTTTTCGGGCCAGCAGTTGGGCTCCTACGAGCAGTACTTC.

This clone has only one observation. The chain couples TRBV7-8 to TRBJ1-6, with D possibly being TRBD1 (5 bases). Trimming removed 0 bases from V and 9 bases from J, with 12 bases in between. This CDR3 spans 15 amino acids. Germline lookup yields CDR1 SGHVS and CDR2 FQNEAQ. CDR3 in amino acids: CASSLAWGSVSPLHF. In DNA form, the CDR3 reads TGTGCCAGCAGCTTAGCGTGGGGGAGTGTTTCACCCCTCCACTTT.

The chain joins TRBV9 to TRBJ1-4, with 7 nucleotides matching TRBD1. Germline CDR1 and CDR2: SGDLS and YYNGEE. This CDR3 comprises 13 residues. V was clipped by 7 bases and J by 8 bases; unmatched bases: 8. The CDR3 loop reads CASDEGAGEKLFF. The CDR3 coding sequence is TGTGCCAGCGACGAGGGGGCGGGAGAAAAACTGTTTTTT. Drawing the rest from reference TRBV9 and TRBJ1-4, the complete variable domain is DSGVTQTPKHLITATGQRVTLRCSPRSGDLSVYWYQQSLDQGLQFLIQYYNGEERAKGNILERFSAQQFPDLHSELNLSSLELGDSALYFCASDEGAGEKLFFGSGTQLSVL.

The chain is built from TRBV29-1 and TRBJ2-7; no clear D. Germline V gives CDR1 SQVTM, CDR2 ANQGSEA. The CDR3 length is 13 residues. V lost 1 base to trimming and J lost 0 bases, with 7 bases between them. The CDR3 spells CSVEGSSSYEQYF. The CDR3 region has the DNA TGCAGCGTTGAAGGCAGCAGCTCCTACGAGCAGTACTTC.

This chain joins TRBV6-7 and TRBJ2-5, with D unresolved. The DNA end is more similar to TRBJ2-7, so the J call may be wrong. TRBV6-7 is an open reading frame whose function is uncertain. The length of the CDR3 is 14 residues. CDR3 nucleotide sequence: TGTGCCAGCAGTTACTACTCAGGCTACCACGAGCAGTACTTC. This encodes CASSYYSGYHEQYF.

This clone showed up just once. The chain joins TRBV6-5 to TRBJ2-7; no firm D call. Germline V lookup: CDR1 MNHEY, CDR2 SVGAGI. V lost 6 bases and J lost 5, with 17 bases in between. There are 14 residues in the CDR3. As DNA, the CDR3 is TGTGCCAGCAGCTCCGGGCACAGTCCCGACGAGCAGTACTTC. Translating it yields CASSSGHSPDEQYF.

A few counts support this clone. This sequence joins TRBV7-6 and TRBJ1-5; a weak D match, TRBD1 (6 bases). V was pared by 1 base and J by 7 bases, with 14 bases between. Germline CDR1 SGHVS, CDR2 FNYEAQ. The CDR3 is 15 amino acids. CDR3 DNA: TGTGCCAGCAGCTTAGGAACAGGGCTCGGGCAGCCCCAGCATTTT. The encoded protein is CASSLGTGLGQPQHF.

The chain employs TRBV9 and TRBJ1-2; no clear D. The germline CDR1 and CDR2 sequences are SGDLS and YYNGEE. V lost 5 bases to trimming and J lost 4 bases, with 12 bases between them. The CDR3 consists of 13 residues. The CDR3 DNA reads TGTGCCAGCAGACGAGGCAGCAGCTATGGCTACACCTTC. As protein: CASRRGSSYGYTF.

The genes are TRBV15 and TRBJ1-2, with D tentatively TRBD1 (6 bases). The CDR3 consists of 14 residues. In germline, CDR1 is LNHNV, CDR2 YYDKDF (reference sequence). The V and J ends lost 0 bases and 8 bases respectively, with 13 bases between them. For the CDR3, the DNA is TGTGCCACCAGCAGAGATAGGGCAGGGGAGGGCTACACCTTC. Its translation is CATSRDRAGEGYTF.

CDR3 bases: TGTGCCAGCAGCGTCCAGGGGGCGAGTGAGACCCAGTACTTC. It translates to CASSVQGASETQYF. The chain links TRBV9 to TRBJ2-5; 8 nucleotides match TRBD1. CDR1 and CDR2 (germline): SGDLS, YYNGEE. The CDR3 is made up of 14 amino acids. V dropped 2 bases and J dropped 5; count of bases not matched to a gene: 5.

This sequence joins TRBV25-1 and TRBJ1-2; unclear D gene. V was shortened by 1 base and J by 8 bases, with 11 bases between the two germline ends. Germline CDR1 MGHDK, CDR2 SYGVNS. The CDR3 is 13 amino acids. In nucleotides, the CDR3 is TGTGCCAGCAGTGAATTGACCAGCGGGGGCTACACCTTC. Translation gives CASSELTSGGYTF.

V is TRBV7-9 and J is TRBJ1-1; tentatively, D is TRBD1 (6 bases). This CDR3 region has 15 residues. V was shortened by 1 base and J by 4 bases, with 13 bases between the two germline ends. Germline CDR1 and CDR2: SEHNR and FQNEAQ (reference sequence). CDR3 residues: CASSLDGGGGTEAFF. CDR3 coding DNA: TGTGCCAGCAGCTTAGATGGGGGCGGAGGCACTGAAGCTTTCTTT.

The chain employs TRBV5-6 and TRBJ1-2; 8 nucleotides line up with TRBD1. There are 16 residues in the CDR3. The V segment lost 0 bases and the J segment 8 bases; nucleotides outside the gene matches: 12. Germline values: CDR1 SGHDT, CDR2 YYEEEE. The chain's CDR3 is CASSLGTGWTDEGYTF. The CDR3 DNA sequence: TGTGCCAGCAGCTTGGGGACAGGGTGGACCGACGAGGGCTACACCTTC. The whole variable domain, remainder taken from reference TRBV5-6 and TRBJ1-2, is DAGVTQSPTHLIKTRGQQVTLRCSPKSGHDTVSWYQQALGQGPQFIFQYYEEEERQRGNFPDRFSGHQFPNYSSELNVNALLLGDSALYLCASSLGTGWTDEGYTFGSGTRLTVV.

The V gene is TRBV4-1, the J gene TRBJ2-7; 7 bases match TRBD2. V gave up 2 bases and J gave up 2 bases; unmatched junction bases: 9. Germline CDR1 MGHRA, CDR2 YSYEKL. The CDR3 length is 16 residues. This CDR3 reads CASSQSRGGFTYEQYF. DNA of the CDR3: TGCGCCAGCAGCCAAAGCCGCGGGGGTTTCACCTACGAGCAGTACTTC.

The V call is TRBV5-1, the J call TRBJ2-7; TRBD2 is a possible D gene (5 bases). The CDR3 has 13 residues. Between the trimmed V and J ends, which lost 4 bases and 4 bases, there was a span of 12 bases. Germline CDR1 and CDR2: SGHRS and YFSETQ. CDR3 protein: CASSLARGYEQYF. CDR3 nucleotide sequence: TGCGCCAGCAGCCTGGCCCGGGGATACGAGCAGTACTTC.

This sequence joins TRBV18 and TRBJ2-1; D is unclear. V was clipped by 6 bases and J by 5 bases, with 20 bases between them. CDR1 is KGHSH, CDR2 LQKENI, per germline. This CDR3 is 16 amino acids long. CDR3 nucleotides: TGTGCCAGCTCGCCTTTCCCCGTGGATCCGAACAATGAGCAGTTCTTC. It yields the protein CASSPFPVDPNNEQFF.

This rearrangement joins TRBV6-5 to TRBJ1-6; D is ambiguous. Germline assignment: CDR1 MNHEY and CDR2 SVGAGI. V gave up 10 bases and J gave up 8 bases, with 3 bases separating them. The CDR3 consists of 9 residues. CDR3 nucleotides: TGTGCCACATATTCACCCCTCCACTTT. This codes for CATYSPLHF.

The chain recombines TRBV6-5 with TRBJ1-1; 7 nucleotides agree with TRBD1. The ends lost 2 bases at V and 4 bases at J; junction bases unmatched: 7. The CDR3 contains 15 residues. Germline V gene sequence: CDR1 MNHEY, CDR2 SVGAGI. Here the CDR3 DNA reads TGTGCCAGCAGTTACGGGTTGACAGGGCCCACTGAAGCTTTCTTT. As protein: CASSYGLTGPTEAFF.

The chain has TRBV21-1 and TRBJ1-3. TRBV21-1 is a pseudogene segment. The CDR3 loop spans 15 amino acids. The CDR3, as DNA: TGTGCCAGCAGCAAAGGACCGCAATCTGGAAACACCATATATTTT. Residues: CASSKGPQSGNTIYF.

The chain uses TRBV7-9 and TRBJ1-3; maybe TRBD1 (5 bases). V dropped 4 bases and J dropped 0 bases, with 13 bases sitting between them. Per germline, CDR1 SEHNR and CDR2 FQNEAQ (reference sequence). This CDR3 is built from 16 residues. The CDR3 coding sequence is TGTGCCAGCAGCTACAGCGGGGCAAACTCTGGAAACACCATATATTTT. The encoded protein is CASSYSGANSGNTIYF.